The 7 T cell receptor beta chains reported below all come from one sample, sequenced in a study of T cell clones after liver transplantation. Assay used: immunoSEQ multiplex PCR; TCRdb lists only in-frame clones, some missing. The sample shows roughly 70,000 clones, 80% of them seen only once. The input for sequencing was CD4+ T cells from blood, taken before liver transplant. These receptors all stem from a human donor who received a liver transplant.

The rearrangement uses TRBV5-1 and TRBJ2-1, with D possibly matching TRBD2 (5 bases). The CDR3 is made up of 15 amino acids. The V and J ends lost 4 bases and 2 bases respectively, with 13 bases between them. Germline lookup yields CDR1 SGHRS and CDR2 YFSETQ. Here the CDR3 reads CASSDNVGTYNEQFF. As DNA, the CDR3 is TGCGCCAGCAGCGACAACGTCGGGACCTACAATGAGCAGTTCTTC. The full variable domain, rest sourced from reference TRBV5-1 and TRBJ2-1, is KAGVTQTPRYLIKTRGQQVTLSCSPISGHRSVSWYQQTPGQGLQFLFEYFSETQRNKGNFPGRFSGRQFSNSRSEMNVSTLELGDSALYLCASSDNVGTYNEQFFGPGTRLTVL.

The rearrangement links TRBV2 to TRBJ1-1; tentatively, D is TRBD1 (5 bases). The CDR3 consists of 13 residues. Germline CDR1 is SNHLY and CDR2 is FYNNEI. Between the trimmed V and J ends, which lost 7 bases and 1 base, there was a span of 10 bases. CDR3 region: CASKRDSNTEAFF. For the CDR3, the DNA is TGTGCCAGCAAGCGGGACTCGAACACTGAAGCTTTCTTT.

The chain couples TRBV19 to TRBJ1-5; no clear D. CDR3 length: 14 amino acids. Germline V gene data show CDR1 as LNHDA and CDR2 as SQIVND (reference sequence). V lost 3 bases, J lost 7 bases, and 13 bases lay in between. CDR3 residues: CASSIKVRLQPQHF. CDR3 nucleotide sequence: TGTGCCAGTAGTATTAAGGTGCGGTTACAGCCCCAGCATTTT.

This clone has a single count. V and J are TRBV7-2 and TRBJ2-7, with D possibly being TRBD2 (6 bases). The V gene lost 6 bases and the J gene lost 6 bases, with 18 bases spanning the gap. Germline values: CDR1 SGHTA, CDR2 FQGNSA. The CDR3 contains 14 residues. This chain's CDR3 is CASRSGGAPPEQYF. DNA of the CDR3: TGTGCCAGCAGGTCGGGCGGGGCCCCCCCCGAGCAGTACTTC.

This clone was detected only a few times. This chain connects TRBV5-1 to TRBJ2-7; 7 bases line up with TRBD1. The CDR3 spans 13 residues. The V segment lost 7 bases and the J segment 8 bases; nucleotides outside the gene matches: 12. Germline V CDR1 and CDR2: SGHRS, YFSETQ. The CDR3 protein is CASGVDRESKQYF. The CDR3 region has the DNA TGCGCCAGCGGAGTCGACAGGGAAAGTAAGCAGTACTTC.

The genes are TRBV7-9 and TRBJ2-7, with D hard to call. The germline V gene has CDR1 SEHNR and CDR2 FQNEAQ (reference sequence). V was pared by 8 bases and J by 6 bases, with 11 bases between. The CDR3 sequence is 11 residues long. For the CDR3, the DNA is TGTGCCAGCGCGGTTGCCTCCGAGCAGTACTTC. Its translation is CASAVASEQYF.

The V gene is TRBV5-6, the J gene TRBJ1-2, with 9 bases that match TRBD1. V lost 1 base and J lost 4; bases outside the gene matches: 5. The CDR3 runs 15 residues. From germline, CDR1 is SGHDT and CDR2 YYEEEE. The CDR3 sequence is CASSLTGGPLYGYTF. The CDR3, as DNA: TGTGCCAGCAGCTTGACAGGGGGCCCCCTCTATGGCTACACCTTC.